The entry below gives a single T cell receptor beta chain sequence along with its context. This specimen comes from a study of blood T cell repertoires in COVID-19. Study-level background: Specimens from acute and convalescent COVID-19 originated in the United States, Italy and Spain.

Assay: immunoSEQ multiplex PCR; the TCRdb copy retains only in-frame clones and omits some. The table shows 200,000 to 250,000 clones, with around 87% occurring only once. J gave up 3 bases and V 4 bases, and 6 bases lay outside the gene matches. The CDR3 has 15 amino acids. Per germline, CDR1 SGDLS and CDR2 YYNGEE. Source material: peripheral blood. The V and J genes are TRBV9 and TRBJ2-1, with TRBD2 matching 8 bases. The sequence was collected from a woman under 40 who had recovered from COVID-19. In DNA form, the CDR3 reads TGTGCCAGCAGCTTCCGGGGGGGCCTCTACAATGAGCAGTTCTTC. Translating gives CASSFRGGLYNEQFF.